This T cell receptor beta chain was sequenced for a study of T cell repertoires in cytomegalovirus infection. Study background: Both recently identified HLA-C-restricted and well-studied HLA-B-restricted CMV epitopes were used in the study. Study-level results: Pooled public TCR beta family frequency picked out CMV carriers with the relevant HLA. The ex vivo response was dominated by HLA-C-restricted CMV-specific TCR beta clonotypes.

Germline-derived CDR1 and CDR2 are SGHVS and FQNEAQ. The CDR3 sequence is 17 residues long. V dropped 4 bases and J dropped 5 bases, with 20 bases sitting between them. This clonotype has at least ten counts. Its antigen remains unknown. MiXCR was run by TCRdb on the reads, yielding one entry per CDR3 protein. The sample includes about 890,000 distinct CDR3 sequences, around 32% seen only once; the top ten take under 15%. This sequence joins TRBV7-8 and TRBJ1-4; perhaps TRBD1 as D (5 bases). The source material was cultured CD8+ T cells from PBMCs, sampled from culture after CMV antigen stimulation. This sequence was found in a human donor in good health (CMV status not recorded). Some clones in this sample may be carry-over from other donors' samples. The CDR3 nucleotides are TGTGCCAGCAGCTCGCTACCAGTCGGGGGAGGCAATGAAAAACTGTTTTTT. Residues: CASSSLPVGGGNEKLFF.